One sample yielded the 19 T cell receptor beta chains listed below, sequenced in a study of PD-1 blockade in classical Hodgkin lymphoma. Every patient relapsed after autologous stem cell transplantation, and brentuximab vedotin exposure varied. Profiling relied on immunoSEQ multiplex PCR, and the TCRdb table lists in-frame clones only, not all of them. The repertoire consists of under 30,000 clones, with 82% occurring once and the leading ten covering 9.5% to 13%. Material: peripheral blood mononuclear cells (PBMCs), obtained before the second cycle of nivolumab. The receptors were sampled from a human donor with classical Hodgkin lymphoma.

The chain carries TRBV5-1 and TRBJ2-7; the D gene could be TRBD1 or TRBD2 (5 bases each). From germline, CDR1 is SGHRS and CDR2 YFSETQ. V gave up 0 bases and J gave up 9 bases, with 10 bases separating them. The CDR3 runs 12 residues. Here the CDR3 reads CASSLDGGPQYF. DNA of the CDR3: TGCGCCAGCAGCTTGGATGGGGGTCCGCAGTACTTC.

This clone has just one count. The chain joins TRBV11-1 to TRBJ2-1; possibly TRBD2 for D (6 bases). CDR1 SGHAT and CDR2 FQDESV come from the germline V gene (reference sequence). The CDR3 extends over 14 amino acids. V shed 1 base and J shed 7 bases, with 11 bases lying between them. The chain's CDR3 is CASSLVAGKNEQFF. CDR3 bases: TGTGCCAGCAGCTTAGTTGCGGGAAAAAATGAGCAGTTCTTC.

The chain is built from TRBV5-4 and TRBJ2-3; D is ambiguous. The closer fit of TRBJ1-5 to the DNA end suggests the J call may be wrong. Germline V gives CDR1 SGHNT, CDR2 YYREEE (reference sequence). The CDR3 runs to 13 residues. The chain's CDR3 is CASSLGLGSFQHF. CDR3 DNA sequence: TGTGCCAGCAGCTTGGGACTAGGCAGTTTCCAGCATTTT.

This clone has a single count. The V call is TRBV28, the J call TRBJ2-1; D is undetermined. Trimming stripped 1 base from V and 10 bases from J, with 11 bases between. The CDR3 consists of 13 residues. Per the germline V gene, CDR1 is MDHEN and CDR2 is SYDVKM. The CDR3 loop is CASSLSPSIEQFF. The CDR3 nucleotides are TGTGCCAGCAGTTTATCCCCCTCCATAGAGCAGTTCTTC.

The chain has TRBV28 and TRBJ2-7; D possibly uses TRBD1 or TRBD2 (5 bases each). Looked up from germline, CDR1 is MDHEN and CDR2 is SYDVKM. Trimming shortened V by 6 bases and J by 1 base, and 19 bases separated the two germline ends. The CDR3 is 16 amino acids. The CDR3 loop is CASSLPRGNPSYEQYF. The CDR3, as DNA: TGTGCCAGCAGCTTGCCCCGGGGCAACCCGTCCTACGAGCAGTACTTC.

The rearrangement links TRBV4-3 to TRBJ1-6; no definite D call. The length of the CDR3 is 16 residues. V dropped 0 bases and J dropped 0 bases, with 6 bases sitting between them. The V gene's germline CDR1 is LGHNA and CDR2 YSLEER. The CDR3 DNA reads TGCGCCAGCAGCCAAGACGGGAGCTCCTATAATTCACCCCTCCACTTT. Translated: CASSQDGSSYNSPLHF.

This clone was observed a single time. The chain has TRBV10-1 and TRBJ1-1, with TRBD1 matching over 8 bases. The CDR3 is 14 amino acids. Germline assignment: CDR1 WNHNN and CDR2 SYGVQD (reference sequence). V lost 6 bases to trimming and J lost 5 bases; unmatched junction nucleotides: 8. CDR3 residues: CASRDSGGPTEAFF. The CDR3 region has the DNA TGCGCCAGCAGAGACTCAGGGGGCCCGACTGAAGCTTTCTTT.

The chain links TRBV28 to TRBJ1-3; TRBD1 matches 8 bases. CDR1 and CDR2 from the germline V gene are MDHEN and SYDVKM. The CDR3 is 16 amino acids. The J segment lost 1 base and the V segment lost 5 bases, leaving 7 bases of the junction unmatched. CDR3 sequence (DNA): TGTGCCAGCAGTACGAGGACAGGGAGGTCTGGAAACACCATATATTTT. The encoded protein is CASSTRTGRSGNTIYF.

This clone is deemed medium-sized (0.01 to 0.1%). The CDR3 loop is CASSPGQGGGSTEAFF. The CDR3 DNA reads TGTGCCAGCAGCCCCGGACAGGGCGGGGGAAGTACTGAAGCTTTCTTT. This rearrangement joins TRBV7-6 to TRBJ1-1, with 8 bases identical to TRBD1. V was clipped by 5 bases and J by 5 bases; unmatched bases: 13. The CDR3 length is 16 residues. Germline-derived CDR1 and CDR2 are SGHVS and FNYEAQ. Supplemented by reference TRBV7-6 and TRBJ1-1, the full variable domain reads GAGVSQSPRYKVTKRGQDVALRCDPISGHVSLYWYRQALGQGPEFLTYFNYEAQQDKSGLPNDRFSAERPEGSISTLTIQRTEQRDSAMYRCASSPGQGGGSTEAFFGQGTRLTVV.

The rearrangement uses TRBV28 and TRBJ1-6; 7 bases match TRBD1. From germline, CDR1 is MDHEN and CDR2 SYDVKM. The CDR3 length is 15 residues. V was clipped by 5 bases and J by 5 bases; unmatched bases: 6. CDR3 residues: CASSPQGWDNSPLHF. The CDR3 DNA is TGTGCCAGCAGTCCACAGGGGTGGGATAATTCACCCCTCCACTTT.

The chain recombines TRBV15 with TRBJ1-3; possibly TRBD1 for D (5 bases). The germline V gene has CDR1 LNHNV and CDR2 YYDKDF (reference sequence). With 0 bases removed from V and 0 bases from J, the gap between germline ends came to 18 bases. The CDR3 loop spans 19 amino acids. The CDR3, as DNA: TGTGCCACCAGCAGAGAGGCGCCAAGGGGAGCCGGCTCTGGAAACACCATATATTTT. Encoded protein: CATSREAPRGAGSGNTIYF.

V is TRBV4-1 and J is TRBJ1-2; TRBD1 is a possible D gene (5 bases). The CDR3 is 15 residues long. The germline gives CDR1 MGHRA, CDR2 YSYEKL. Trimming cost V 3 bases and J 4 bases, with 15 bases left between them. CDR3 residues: CASSHNWGESYGYTF. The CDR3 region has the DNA TGCGCCAGCAGCCACAATTGGGGCGAGAGCTATGGCTACACCTTC.

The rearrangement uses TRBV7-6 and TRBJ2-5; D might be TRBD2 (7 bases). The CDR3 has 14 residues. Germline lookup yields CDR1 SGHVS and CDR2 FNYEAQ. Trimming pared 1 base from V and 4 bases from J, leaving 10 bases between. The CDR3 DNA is TGTGCCAGCAGCTTAGGGGGGGGGCTAGAGACCCAGTACTTC. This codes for CASSLGGGLETQYF.

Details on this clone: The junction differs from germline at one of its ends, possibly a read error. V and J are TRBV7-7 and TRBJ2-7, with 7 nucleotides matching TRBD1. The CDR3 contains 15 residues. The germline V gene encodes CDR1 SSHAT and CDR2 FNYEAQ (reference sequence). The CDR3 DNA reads TGTGCTAGCAGCTTAGGGTCCGGGACAGCCTACGAGCAGTACTTC. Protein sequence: CASSLGSGTAYEQYF.

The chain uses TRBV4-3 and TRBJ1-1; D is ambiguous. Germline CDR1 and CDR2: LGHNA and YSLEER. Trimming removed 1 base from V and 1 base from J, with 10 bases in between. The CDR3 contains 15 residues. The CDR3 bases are TGCGCCAGCAGCCAAGGTTGGGCGGGGAACACTGAAGCTTTCTTT. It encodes CASSQGWAGNTEAFF.

The CDR3 region is CASSLAGGPDTQYF. Written as DNA, the CDR3 is TGTGCCAGCAGTTTAGCGGGGGGTCCAGATACGCAGTATTTT. The rearrangement links TRBV27 to TRBJ2-3; 8 nucleotides align to TRBD2. CDR1 is MNHEY, CDR2 SMNVEV, per germline (reference sequence). The J segment lost 4 bases and the V segment lost 2 bases, leaving 2 bases of the junction unmatched. The CDR3 sequence is 14 residues long.

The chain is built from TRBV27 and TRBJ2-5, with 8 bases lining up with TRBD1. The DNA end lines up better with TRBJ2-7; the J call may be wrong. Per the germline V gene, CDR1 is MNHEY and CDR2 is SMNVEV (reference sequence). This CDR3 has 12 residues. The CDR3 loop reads CASRHTGGEQYF. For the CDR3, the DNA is TGTGCCAGCAGACATACAGGGGGCGAGCAGTACTTC.

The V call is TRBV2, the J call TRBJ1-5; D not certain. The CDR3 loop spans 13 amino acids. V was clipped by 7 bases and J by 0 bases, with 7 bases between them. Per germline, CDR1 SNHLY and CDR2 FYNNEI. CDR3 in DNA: TGTGCCAGCACGGAGGATAGCAATCAGCCCCAGCATTTT. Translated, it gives CASTEDSNQPQHF.

The CDR3 DNA reads as TGCAGCGTTAAGGGAGGGGAAAATTCCTACGAGCAGTACTTC. Its translation is CSVKGGENSYEQYF. The chain links TRBV29-1 to TRBJ2-7; 7 nucleotides align to TRBD2. V was pared by 5 bases and J by 1 base, with 8 bases of the junction left unmatched. The CDR3 length is 14 residues. Per the germline V gene, CDR1 is SQVTM and CDR2 is ANQGSEA.